These T cell receptor beta chains were read from a single sample in a study of cytomegalovirus exposure and HLA in healthy donors. The method was immunoSEQ multiplex PCR; TCRdb's version includes in-frame clones alone and lacks a portion of them. The data hold some 190,000 clones, with more than 60% observed a single time. The sequenced sample consisted of PBMCs. Receptors originate from a man between 18 and 29 years old in good health and CMV-seronegative. CDR3s include the opening cysteine and the closing phenylalanine or tryptophan. A D gene is named only where the DNA matches it firmly. Clone size is not always given. Where it is, it says once, few, many or a class for expanded clones.

>TRBJ1-3|NA|TRBV9|TRBD1
TGTGCCAGCAGCGTAACAGGGGTTGGAAACACCATATATTTT
CASSVTGVGNTIYF
>TRBJ2-1|NA|TRBV28|NA
TGTGCCAGCAGTTCACCCCGGGGTGGAAGAGTGACCTACAATGAGCAGTTCTTC
CASSSPRGGRVTYNEQFF
>TRBJ1-4|once|TRBV5-4|TRBD1
TGTGCCAGCAGCCATTGGACAGGGGGACTAAAGTCTCATGAAAAACTGTTTTTT
CASSHWTGGLKSHEKLFF
>TRBJ1-2|NA|TRBV9|NA
TGTGCCAGCAGCGTGGCACAGGGAAGAGGCTACACCTTC
CASSVAQGRGYTF
>TRBJ2-4|NA|TRBV4-2|TRBD2
TGTGCCAGCAGCCAAGATTGGGAGGGGTTAGTAGCCAAAAACATTCAGTACTTC
CASSQDWEGLVAKNIQYF
>TRBJ2-5|NA|TRBV9|NA
TGTGCCAGCAGCGTAAATCCGAGGGGGGGGCAAGAGACCCAGTACTTC
CASSVNPRGGQETQYF
>TRBJ2-1|NA|TRBV30|NA
TGTGCCTTCGGACTGTACAATGAGCAGTTCTTC
CAFGLYNEQFF
>TRBJ1-4|NA|TRBV7-9|TRBD1
TGTGCCAGCAGCTCAGGCGACAGGGGAGAGGTTAATGAAAAACTGTTTTTT
CASSSGDRGEVNEKLFF
>TRBJ1-3|NA|TRBV11-2|NA
TGTGCCAGCAGCGTCCACAGGGCCGCTACGTTCGGAAACACCATATATTTT
CASSVHRAATFGNTIYF
>TRBJ1-1|NA|TRBV9|NA
TGTGCCAGCAGCGTAGGAATAGGGGCAGACACTGAAGCTTTCTTT
CASSVGIGADTEAFF
>TRBJ1-2|NA|TRBV7-2|TRBD1
TGTGCCAGCAGCTTAGGGGGGACAGTACGAGGCTACACCTTC
CASSLGGTVRGYTF
>TRBJ2-3|NA|TRBV18|TRBD2
TGTGCCAGCTCCCGAGGACTAGCGATGGATACGCAGTATTTT
CASSRGLAMDTQYF
>TRBJ2-7|NA|TRBV6-8|TRBD1
TGTGCCAGCAGAAATCCCGGGACAGGGGACTACGAGCAGTACTTC
CASRNPGTGDYEQYF
>TRBJ2-2|NA|TRBV2|TRBD2
TGTGCCAGCAGTGAAGGGGGACTAGCGGGGTACGCGGCGGTAGGCGGGGAGCTGTTTTTT
CASSEGGLAGYAAVGGELFF
>TRBJ1-1|NA|TRBV7-3|NA
TGTGCCAGCAGCTTATCGGTTACCACTGAAGCTTTCTTT
CASSLSVTTEAFF
>TRBJ2-7|NA|TRBV30|TRBD1
TGTGCCTGGAGTCCCTTAAGGGACAGAGCCTACGAGCAGTACTTC
CAWSPLRDRAYEQYF
>TRBJ2-5|NA|TRBV6-6|NA
TGTGCCAGCAGTTACTCGAGTCCGGAGACCCAGTACTTC
CASSYSSPETQYF
>TRBJ2-7|NA|TRBV28|NA
TGTGCCAGCAGTTTATTTAACTACGAGCAGTACTTC
CASSLFNYEQYF
>TRBJ1-1|NA|TRBV11-2|NA
TGTGCCAGCAGCTTAAGGCAGGGGACGGGGAACACTGAAGCTTTCTTT
CASSLRQGTGNTEAFF
>TRBJ2-7|NA|TRBV10-3|NA
TGTGCCATCAGTGCGGGACTCACCACCTACGAGCAGTACTTC
CAISAGLTTYEQYF
>TRBJ1-3|NA|TRBV4-2|NA
TGTGCCAGCAGCTCGGGACTTTCCTTCTCTGGAAACACCATATATTTT
CASSSGLSFSGNTIYF
>TRBJ2-7|NA|TRBV13|TRBD2
TGTGCCAGCAGCATTAAGGGACTACCGTCCTACGAGCAGTACTTC
CASSIKGLPSYEQYF
>TRBJ2-1|NA|TRBV7-9|TRBD1
TGTGCCAGCAGCTTGTGGGGGGACAGGAACTCCTACAATGAGCAGTTCTTC
CASSLWGDRNSYNEQFF
>TRBJ2-1|NA|TRBV2|NA
TGTGCCAGCAGCTTGTCGGCCGGGAGACCCCCCTACAATGAGCAGTTCTTC
CASSLSAGRPPYNEQFF
>TRBJ2-3|NA|TRBV18|NA
TGTGCCAGCTCAAGCTACAGGAGTAGGGATACGCAGTATTTT
CASSSYRSRDTQYF
>TRBJ1-1|NA|TRBV19|TRBD1
TGTGCCAGTAGTATTCCGGACAGGGCGAACACTGAAGCTTTCTTT
CASSIPDRANTEAFF
>TRBJ1-3|NA|TRBV10-3|NA
TGTGCCATCAGTGGCAGACAGTTCTCTGGAAACACCATATATTTT
CAISGRQFSGNTIYF
>TRBJ2-7|NA|TRBV4-1|TRBD2
TGCGCCAGCAGCCAAGTCCCTGGGACTAGCGGAAACTACGAGCAGTACTTC
CASSQVPGTSGNYEQYF
>TRBJ2-1|NA|TRBV11-1|NA
TGTGCCAGCAGCTTAGTAGTGGGCCGGCTCAACAATGAGCAGTTCTTC
CASSLVVGRLNNEQFF